The following is a T cell receptor beta chain sequence with its context. This sample stems from a study of T cell changes during pregnancy in multiple sclerosis. The data were produced by immunoSEQ multiplex PCR, yet TCRdb's version contains in-frame clones alone and is incomplete. The sample has about 68,000 clones; approximately 92% are singletons. The CDR3 is made up of 14 amino acids. V lost 1 base to trimming and J lost 4 bases; unmatched junction nucleotides: 2. Germline V gives CDR1 SGHVS, CDR2 FQNEAQ. The receptor's source is a female donor with multiple sclerosis, enrolled in a pregnancy study. V is TRBV7-8 and J is TRBJ1-2; TRBD1 matches at 8 bases. Sequencing was performed on peripheral blood, taken in the first trimester of pregnancy. CDR3 loop: CASSLETGGYGYTF. DNA for the CDR3: TGTGCCAGCAGCTTAGAAACAGGGGGCTATGGCTACACCTTC. Together with reference TRBV7-8 and TRBJ1-2, the CDR3 gives the full variable domain: GAGVSQSPRYKVAKRGQDVALRCDPISGHVSLFWYQQALGQGPEFLTYFQNEAQLDKSGLPSDRFFAERPEGSVSTLKIQRTQQEDSAVYLCASSLETGGYGYTFGSGTRLTVV.